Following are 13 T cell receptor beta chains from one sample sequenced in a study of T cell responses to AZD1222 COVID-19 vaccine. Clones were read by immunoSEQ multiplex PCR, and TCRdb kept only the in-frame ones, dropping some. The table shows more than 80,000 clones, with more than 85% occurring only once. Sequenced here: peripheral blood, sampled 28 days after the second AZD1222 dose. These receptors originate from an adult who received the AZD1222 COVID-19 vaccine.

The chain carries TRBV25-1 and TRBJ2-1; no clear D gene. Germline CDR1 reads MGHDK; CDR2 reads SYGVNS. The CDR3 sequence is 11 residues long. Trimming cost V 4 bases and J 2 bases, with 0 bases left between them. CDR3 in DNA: TGTGCCAGCAGTGCCTACAATGAGCAGTTCTTC. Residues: CASSAYNEQFF.

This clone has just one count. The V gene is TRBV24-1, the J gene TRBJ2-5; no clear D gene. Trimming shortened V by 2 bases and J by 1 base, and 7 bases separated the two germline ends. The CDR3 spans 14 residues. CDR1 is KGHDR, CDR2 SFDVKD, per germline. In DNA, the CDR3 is TGTGCCACCAGTGATTCGGGTCTCCAAGAGACCCAGTACTTC. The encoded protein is CATSDSGLQETQYF.

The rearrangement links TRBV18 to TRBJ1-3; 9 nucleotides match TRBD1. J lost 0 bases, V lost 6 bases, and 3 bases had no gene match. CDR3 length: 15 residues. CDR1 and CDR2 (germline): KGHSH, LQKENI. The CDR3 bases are TGTGCCAGCTCCCAGGGACAGGGCTCTGGAAACACCATATATTTT. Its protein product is CASSQGQGSGNTIYF.

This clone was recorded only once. CDR3 bases: TGCGCCAGCAGCACTAGCGGGGTCTTAGTCGGTGAGCAGTTCTTC. It is translated as CASSTSGVLVGEQFF. The V call is TRBV5-1, the J call TRBJ2-1; 10 bases fit TRBD2. With 4 bases clipped from V and 9 bases from J, the junction kept 10 bases outside the gene matches. The CDR3 extends over 15 amino acids. Per the germline V gene, CDR1 is SGHRS and CDR2 is YFSETQ. Drawing the rest from reference TRBV5-1 and TRBJ2-1, the complete variable domain is KAGVTQTPRYLIKTRGQQVTLSCSPISGHRSVSWYQQTPGQGLQFLFEYFSETQRNKGNFPGRFSGRQFSNSRSEMNVSTLELGDSALYLCASSTSGVLVGEQFFGPGTRLTVL.

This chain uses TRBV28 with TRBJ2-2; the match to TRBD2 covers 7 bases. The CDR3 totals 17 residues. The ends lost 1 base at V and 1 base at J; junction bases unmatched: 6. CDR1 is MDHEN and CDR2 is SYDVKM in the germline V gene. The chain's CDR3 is CASSLSSGGRNTGELFF. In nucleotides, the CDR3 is TGTGCCAGCAGTTTATCGTCGGGCGGGAGGAACACCGGGGAGCTGTTTTTT.

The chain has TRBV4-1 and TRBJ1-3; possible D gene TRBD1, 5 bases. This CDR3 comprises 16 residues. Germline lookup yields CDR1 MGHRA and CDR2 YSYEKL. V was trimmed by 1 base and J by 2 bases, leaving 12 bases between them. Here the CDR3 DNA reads TGCGCCAGCAGCCAAGTTCCACGGGACCCTGGAAACACCATATATTTT. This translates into CASSQVPRDPGNTIYF.

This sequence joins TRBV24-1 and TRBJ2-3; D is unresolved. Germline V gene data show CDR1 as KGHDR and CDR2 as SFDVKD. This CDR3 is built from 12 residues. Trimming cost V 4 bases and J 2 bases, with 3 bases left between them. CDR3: CATSEYTDTQYF. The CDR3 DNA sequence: TGTGCCACCAGTGAATACACAGATACGCAGTATTTT.

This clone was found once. The CDR3 region has the DNA TGTGCCTGGAGTAAGCAGGGCAATCAGCCCCAGCATTTT. Its translation: CAWSKQGNQPQHF. The V call is TRBV30, the J call TRBJ1-5, with unresolved D. The CDR3 is 13 residues long. The V gene's germline CDR1 is GTSNPN and CDR2 SVGIG (reference sequence). The germline V and J ends were trimmed by 2 bases and 2 bases, with 7 bases remaining between them.

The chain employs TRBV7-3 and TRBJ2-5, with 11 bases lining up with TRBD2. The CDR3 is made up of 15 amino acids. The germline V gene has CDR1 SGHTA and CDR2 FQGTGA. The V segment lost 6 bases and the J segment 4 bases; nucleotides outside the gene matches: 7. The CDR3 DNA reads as TGTGCCAGCAGACCCACTAGCGGGAGAGGAGAGACCCAGTACTTC. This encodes CASRPTSGRGETQYF.

As DNA, the CDR3 is TGCGCCAGCAGGCAGGGATGGGGTTTAAACTATGGCTACACCTTC. The encoded protein is CASRQGWGLNYGYTF. The V and J genes are TRBV4-1 and TRBJ1-2, with TRBD1 as a possible D gene (5 bases). Germline CDR1 is MGHRA and CDR2 is YSYEKL. The V end was cut by 6 bases, the J end by 2 bases, with 16 bases between. The CDR3 loop spans 15 amino acids.

The CDR3 bases are TGTGCCAGCAGCGTAGTCACCGGGGAGCTGTTTTTT. Its translation is CASSVVTGELFF. The rearrangement uses TRBV9 and TRBJ2-2; D remains ambiguous. The V gene's germline CDR1 is SGDLS and CDR2 YYNGEE. V was clipped by 0 bases and J by 4 bases, with 1 base between them. CDR3 length: 12 residues.

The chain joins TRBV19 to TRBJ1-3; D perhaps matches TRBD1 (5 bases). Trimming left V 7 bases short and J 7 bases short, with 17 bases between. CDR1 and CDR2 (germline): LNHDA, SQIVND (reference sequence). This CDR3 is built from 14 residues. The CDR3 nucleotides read TGTGCCAGTAACCCCGGCAGGGACGGCAACACCATATATTTT. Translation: CASNPGRDGNTIYF.

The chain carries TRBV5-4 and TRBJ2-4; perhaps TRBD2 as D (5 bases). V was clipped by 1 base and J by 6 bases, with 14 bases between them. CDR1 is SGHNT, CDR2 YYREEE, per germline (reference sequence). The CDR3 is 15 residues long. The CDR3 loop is CASSLRRAGGNIQYF. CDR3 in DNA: TGTGCCAGCAGCTTGCGGCGGGCGGGCGGAAACATTCAGTACTTC.